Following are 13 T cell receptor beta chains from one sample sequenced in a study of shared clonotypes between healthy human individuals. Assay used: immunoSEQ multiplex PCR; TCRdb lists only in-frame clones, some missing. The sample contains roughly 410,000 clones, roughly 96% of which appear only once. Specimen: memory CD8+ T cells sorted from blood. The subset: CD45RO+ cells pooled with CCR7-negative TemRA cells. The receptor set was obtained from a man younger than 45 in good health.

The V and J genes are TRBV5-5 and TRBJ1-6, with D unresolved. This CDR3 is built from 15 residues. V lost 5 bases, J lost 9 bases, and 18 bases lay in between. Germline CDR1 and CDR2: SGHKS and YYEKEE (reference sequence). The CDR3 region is CASRGGGSVSSPLHF. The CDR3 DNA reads TGTGCCAGCAGAGGAGGTGGGTCTGTTAGTTCACCCCTCCACTTT.

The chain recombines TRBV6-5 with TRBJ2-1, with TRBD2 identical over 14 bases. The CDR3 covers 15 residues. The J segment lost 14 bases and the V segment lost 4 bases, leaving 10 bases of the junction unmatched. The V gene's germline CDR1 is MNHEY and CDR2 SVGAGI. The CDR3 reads CASSSGTSGGQKKFF. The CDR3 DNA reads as TGTGCCAGCAGTTCCGGGACTAGCGGGGGCCAAAAAAAGTTCTTC.

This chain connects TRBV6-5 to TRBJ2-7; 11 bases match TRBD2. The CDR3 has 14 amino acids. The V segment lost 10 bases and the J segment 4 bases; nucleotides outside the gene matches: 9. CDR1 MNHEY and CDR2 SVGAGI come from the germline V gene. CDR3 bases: TGTGCCACGCCACGACTAGCGGGATTTTACGAGCAGTACTTC. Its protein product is CATPRLAGFYEQYF.

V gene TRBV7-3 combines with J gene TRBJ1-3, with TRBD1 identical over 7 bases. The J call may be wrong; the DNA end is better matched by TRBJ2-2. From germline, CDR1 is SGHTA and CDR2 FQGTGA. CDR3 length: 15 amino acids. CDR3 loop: CASSLSTGQAGELFF. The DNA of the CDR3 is TGTGCCAGCAGCTTAAGTACAGGACAGGCCGGGGAGCTGTTTTTT.

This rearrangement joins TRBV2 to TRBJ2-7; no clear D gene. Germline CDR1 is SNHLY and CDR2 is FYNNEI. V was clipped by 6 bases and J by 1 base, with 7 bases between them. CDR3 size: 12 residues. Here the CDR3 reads CASSKQSYEQYF. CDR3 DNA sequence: TGTGCCAGCAGCAAACAATCCTACGAGCAGTACTTC. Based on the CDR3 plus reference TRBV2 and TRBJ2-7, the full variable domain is EPEVTQTPSHQVTQMGQEVILRCVPISNHLYFYWYRQILGQKVEFLVSFYNNEISEKSEIFDDQFSVERPDGSNFTLKIRSTKLEDSAMYFCASSKQSYEQYFGPGTRLTVT.

DNA for the CDR3: TGCGCCAGCAGCTTAGGGGGGGCTGGCTACACCTTC. This gives the protein CASSLGGAGYTF. The chain joins TRBV5-1 to TRBJ1-2; weak D call: TRBD1 (6 bases). Trimming left V 2 bases short and J 7 bases short, with 9 bases between. This CDR3 is built from 12 residues. The germline V gene has CDR1 SGHRS and CDR2 YFSETQ.

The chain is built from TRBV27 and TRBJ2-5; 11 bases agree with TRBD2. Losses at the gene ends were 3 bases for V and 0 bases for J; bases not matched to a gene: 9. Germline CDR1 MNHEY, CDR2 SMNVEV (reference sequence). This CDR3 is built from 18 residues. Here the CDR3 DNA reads TGTGCCAGCAGTTTTCGTGTTCGGACTAGCGGGTACCAAGAGACCCAGTACTTC. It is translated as CASSFRVRTSGYQETQYF.

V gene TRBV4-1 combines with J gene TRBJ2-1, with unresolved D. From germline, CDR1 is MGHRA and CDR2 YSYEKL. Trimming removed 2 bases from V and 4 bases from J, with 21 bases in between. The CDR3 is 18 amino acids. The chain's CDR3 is CASSQYWGSGGKYNEQFF. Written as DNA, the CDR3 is TGCGCCAGCAGCCAATATTGGGGTTCTGGCGGAAAATACAATGAGCAGTTCTTC.

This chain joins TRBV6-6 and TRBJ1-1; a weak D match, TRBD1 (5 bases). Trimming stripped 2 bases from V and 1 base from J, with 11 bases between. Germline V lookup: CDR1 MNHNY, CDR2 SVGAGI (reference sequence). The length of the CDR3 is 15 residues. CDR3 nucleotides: TGTGCCAGCAGTTACGGGACGGTAGGGAACACTGAAGCTTTCTTT. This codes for CASSYGTVGNTEAFF.

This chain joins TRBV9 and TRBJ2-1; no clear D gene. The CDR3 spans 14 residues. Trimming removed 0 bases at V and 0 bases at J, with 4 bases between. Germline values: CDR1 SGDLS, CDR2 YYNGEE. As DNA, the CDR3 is TGTGCCAGCAGCGTAGGCGGCTCCTACAATGAGCAGTTCTTC. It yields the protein CASSVGGSYNEQFF.

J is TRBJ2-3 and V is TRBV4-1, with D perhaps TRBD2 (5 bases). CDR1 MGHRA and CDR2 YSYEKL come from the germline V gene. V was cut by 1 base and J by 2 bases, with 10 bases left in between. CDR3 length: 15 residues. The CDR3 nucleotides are TGCGCCAGCAGCCAAGTAGGGCTAGCCACAGATACGCAGTATTTT. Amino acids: CASSQVGLATDTQYF.

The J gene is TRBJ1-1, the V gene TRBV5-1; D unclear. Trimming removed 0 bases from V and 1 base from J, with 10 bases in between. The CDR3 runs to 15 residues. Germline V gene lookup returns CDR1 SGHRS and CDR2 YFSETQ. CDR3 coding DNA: TGCGCCAGCAGCTTGGACTCCGGAGGGAACACTGAAGCTTTCTTT. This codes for CASSLDSGGNTEAFF.

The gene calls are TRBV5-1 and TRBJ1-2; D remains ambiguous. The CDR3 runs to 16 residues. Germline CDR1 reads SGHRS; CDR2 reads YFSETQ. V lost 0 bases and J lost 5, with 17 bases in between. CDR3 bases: TGCGCCAGCAGCTTGGAGGGCAGTTCGACATTTTATGGCTACACCTTC. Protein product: CASSLEGSSTFYGYTF.